This TCR beta chain originates from a study of breast tumors, draining lymph nodes, adjacent tissues. Study-level points and caveats: Tumors had less TCR diversity than lymph nodes, more than nontumor tissue. Compared with basal-like, luminal-like tumors shared significantly more repertoire with nontumor tissue. Data only fit, rather than demonstrated, lymph node origin of most tumor T cells. Most tumor T cells seemingly derive from lymph node, then expand in tumor.

From the multiplex PCR reads, TCRdb called clonotypes with MiXCR, one entry per CDR3 protein. Of 250,000 or so distinct CDR3 sequences detected, around 30% appear once; the ten largest clones hold around 1.1%. Samples came from axillary lymph nodes draining the breast cancer. The table lists this clonotype with many counts. Its cognate antigen is unknown. The sequence was obtained from a female donor with breast cancer. Some clones in this sample may be carry-over from other donors' samples. Source material: axillary lymph node tissue.

CDR3 loop: CATSDGGGKNEQFF. For the CDR3, the DNA is TGTGCCACCAGTGATGGGGGGGGAAAAAATGAGCAGTTCTTC. The chain combines TRBV24-1 with TRBJ2-1; 7 nucleotides align to TRBD2. J was trimmed by 7 bases and V by 3 bases; bases with no gene match: 5. Germline CDR1 KGHDR, CDR2 SFDVKD. The length of the CDR3 is 14 residues.